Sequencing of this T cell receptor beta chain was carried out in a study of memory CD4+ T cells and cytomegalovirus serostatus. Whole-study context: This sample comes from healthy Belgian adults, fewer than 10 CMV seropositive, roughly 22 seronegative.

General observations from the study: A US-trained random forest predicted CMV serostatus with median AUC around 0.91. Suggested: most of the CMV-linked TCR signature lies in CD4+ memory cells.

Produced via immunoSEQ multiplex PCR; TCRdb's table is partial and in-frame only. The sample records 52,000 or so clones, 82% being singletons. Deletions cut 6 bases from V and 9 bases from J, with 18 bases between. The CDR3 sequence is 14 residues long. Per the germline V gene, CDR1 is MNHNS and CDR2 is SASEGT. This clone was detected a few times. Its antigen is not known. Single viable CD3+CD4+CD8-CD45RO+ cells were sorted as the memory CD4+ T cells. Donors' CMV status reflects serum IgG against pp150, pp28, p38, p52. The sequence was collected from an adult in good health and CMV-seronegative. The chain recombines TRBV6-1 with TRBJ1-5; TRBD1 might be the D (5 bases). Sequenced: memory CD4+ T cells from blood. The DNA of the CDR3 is TGTGCCAGCAGCCCAGGGTCCTCCAAGTGGCCCCAGCATTTT. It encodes CASSPGSSKWPQHF.